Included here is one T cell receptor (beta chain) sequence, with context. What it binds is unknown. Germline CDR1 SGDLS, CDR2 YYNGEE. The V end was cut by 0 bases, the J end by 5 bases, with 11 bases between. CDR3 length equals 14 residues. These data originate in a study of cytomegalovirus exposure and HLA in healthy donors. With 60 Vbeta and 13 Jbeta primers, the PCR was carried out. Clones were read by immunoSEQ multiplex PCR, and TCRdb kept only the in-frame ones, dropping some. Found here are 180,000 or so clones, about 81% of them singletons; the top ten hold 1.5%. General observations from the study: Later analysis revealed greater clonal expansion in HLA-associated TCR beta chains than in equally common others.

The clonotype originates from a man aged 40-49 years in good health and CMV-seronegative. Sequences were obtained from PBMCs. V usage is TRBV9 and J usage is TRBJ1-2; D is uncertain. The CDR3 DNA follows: TGTGCCAGCAGCGTAGGGGCCGGACTGTATGGCTACACCTTC. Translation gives CASSVGAGLYGYTF.